Below are 13 T cell receptor beta chains sequenced from a single sample in a study of CD8 T cells in Susac syndrome. Reverse transcription of about 0.45 to 1 ug RNA was carried out with random hexamers. TCRdb ran MiXCR on the immunoSEQ multiplex PCR reads and lists one entry per CDR3 protein. The sample gives over 100,000 distinct CDR3 sequences, over 90% of which show up once; about 0.14% is in the top ten. Sample: CD4+ T cells from PBMCs. The receptors here all came from a human donor in good health.

The V and J genes are TRBV5-1 and TRBJ1-1, with D unresolved. V lost 4 bases, J lost 4 bases, and 14 bases lay in between. Germline CDR1 is SGHRS and CDR2 is YFSETQ. This CDR3 comprises 14 residues. Here the CDR3 DNA reads TGCGCCAGCAGCCCGGGTGATGGGCTCACTGAAGCTTTCTTT. This encodes CASSPGDGLTEAFF.

V gene TRBV10-3 combines with J gene TRBJ2-5; either TRBD1 or TRBD2 may supply D (5 bases each). Germline V CDR1 and CDR2: ENHRY, SYGVKD. The CDR3 is 12 amino acids. V was clipped by 1 base and J by 5 bases, with 5 bases between them. CDR3 in DNA: TGTGCCATCAGTGAGTGGGGGGAGACCCAGTACTTC. Translation gives CAISEWGETQYF.

This clonotype occurred a few times. The chain recombines TRBV7-2 with TRBJ2-7; perhaps TRBD2 as D (6 bases). The CDR3 is made up of 15 amino acids. Trimming cost V 3 bases and J 2 bases, with 14 bases left between them. CDR1 is SGHTA and CDR2 is FQGNSA in the germline V gene. This CDR3 reads CASSFVTSSTYEQYF. In nucleotides, the CDR3 is TGTGCCAGCAGCTTTGTCACTAGCTCTACCTACGAGCAGTACTTC.

The gene calls are TRBV12-3 or TRBV12-4 and TRBJ2-5; no clear D. V lost 3 bases and J lost 6, with 17 bases in between. This CDR3 contains 15 residues. This CDR3 is CASSFSTGGRQTQYF. Written as DNA, the CDR3 is TGTGCCAGCAGTTTTTCAACGGGTGGCAGGCAGACCCAGTACTTC.

This rearrangement joins TRBV7-2 to TRBJ1-5; 8 nucleotides align to TRBD1. CDR1 SGHTA and CDR2 FQGNSA come from the germline V gene. J gave up 6 bases and V 2 bases, and 3 bases lay outside the gene matches. CDR3 length: 14 amino acids. Here the CDR3 reads CASSLNRGGQPQHF. The CDR3 region has the DNA TGTGCCAGCAGCTTAAACAGGGGGGGTCAGCCCCAGCATTTT. The whole variable domain, remainder taken from reference TRBV7-2 and TRBJ1-5, is GAGVSQSPSNKVTEKGKDVELRCDPISGHTALYWYRQSLGQGLEFLIYFQGNSAPDKSGLPSDRFSAERTGGSVSTLTIQRTQQEDSAVYLCASSLNRGGQPQHFGDGTRLSIL.

The chain couples TRBV5-4 to TRBJ2-7; D unresolved. The CDR3 sequence is 12 residues long. Per germline, CDR1 SGHNT and CDR2 YYREEE (reference sequence). V lost 2 bases and J lost 3, with 6 bases in between. The CDR3 DNA reads TGTGCCAGCAGCTTTGCGAACTACGAGCAGTACTTC. This sequence encodes CASSFANYEQYF.

This clonotype has a single count. The chain joins TRBV6-2 or TRBV6-3 to TRBJ2-3; TRBD2 agrees at 12 bases. The CDR3 loop spans 17 amino acids. Germline V gene lookup returns CDR1 MNHEY and CDR2 SVGEGT. V dropped 5 bases and J dropped 2; count of bases not matched to a gene: 8. The CDR3 reads CASSGGLAGSVTDTQYF. In DNA, the CDR3 is TGTGCCAGCAGTGGAGGACTAGCGGGGTCCGTCACAGATACGCAGTATTTT.

The gene calls are TRBV29-1 and TRBJ1-2; perhaps TRBD1 as D (6 bases). Germline V gives CDR1 SQVTM, CDR2 ANQGSEA. The CDR3 has 12 residues. V lost 7 bases, J lost 6 bases, and 15 bases lay in between. The CDR3: CSAERGTNGYTF. CDR3 in DNA: TGCAGCGCAGAGCGTGGGACAAATGGCTACACCTTC.

The chain's CDR3 is CASSPLTSGDNEQFF. The DNA of the CDR3 is TGTGCCAGCTCACCACTGACTAGCGGTGACAATGAGCAGTTCTTC. This chain links TRBV18 with TRBJ2-1, with 9 nucleotides matching TRBD2. This CDR3 has 15 amino acids. CDR1 and CDR2 from the germline V gene are KGHSH and LQKENI. V dropped 1 base and J dropped 5; count of bases not matched to a gene: 3.

V gene TRBV12-3 or TRBV12-4 combines with J gene TRBJ2-3; 12 bases are shared with TRBD1. CDR3 size: 15 residues. V shed 6 bases and J 4 bases; nucleotides not matched to a gene: 5. DNA of the CDR3: TGTGCCAGCAGCCCGGGACAGGGGGCCGCAGATACGCAGTATTTT. Amino acid sequence: CASSPGQGAADTQYF.

DNA for the CDR3: TGCGCCAGCAGCATGGACCTAGCCAAAAACATTCAGTACTTC. It codes for CASSMDLAKNIQYF. The gene calls are TRBV10-2 and TRBJ2-4; D gene unclear. The CDR3 extends over 14 amino acids. V was clipped by 6 bases and J by 0 bases, with 9 bases between them. Germline values: CDR1 WSHSY, CDR2 SAAADI.

This chain links TRBV20-1 with TRBJ1-1; TRBD1 matches at 7 bases. Trimming took 7 bases from V and 1 from J; bases not matched to a gene: 12. The CDR3 is 15 residues long. Germline CDR1 is DFQATT and CDR2 is SNEGSKA (reference sequence). CDR3 bases: TGCAGTGGTCGTCCGGGGAGGGGGCGGAACACTGAAGCTTTCTTT. Translating it yields CSGRPGRGRNTEAFF.

V usage is TRBV29-1 and J usage is TRBJ2-7, with 9 bases aligning to TRBD1. CDR1 is SQVTM, CDR2 ANQGSEA, per germline. The CDR3 has 14 residues. V trimming: 5 bases; J trimming: 5 bases; junction bases outside the gene matches: 10. The CDR3 sequence: CSVPRSGTGNEQYF. CDR3 sequence (DNA): TGCAGCGTTCCGAGATCCGGGACAGGGAACGAGCAGTACTTC.